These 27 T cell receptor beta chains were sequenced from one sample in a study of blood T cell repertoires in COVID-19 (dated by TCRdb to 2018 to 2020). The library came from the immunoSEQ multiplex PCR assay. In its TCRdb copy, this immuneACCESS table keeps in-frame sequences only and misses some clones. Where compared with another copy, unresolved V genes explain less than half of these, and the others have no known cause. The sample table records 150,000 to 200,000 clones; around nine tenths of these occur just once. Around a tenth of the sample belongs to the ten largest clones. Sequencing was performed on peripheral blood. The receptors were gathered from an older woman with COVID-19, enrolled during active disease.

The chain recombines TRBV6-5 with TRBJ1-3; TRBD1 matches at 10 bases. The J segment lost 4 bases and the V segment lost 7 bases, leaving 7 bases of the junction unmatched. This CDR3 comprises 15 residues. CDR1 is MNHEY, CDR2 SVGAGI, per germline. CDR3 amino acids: CASNDRTGGGNTIYF. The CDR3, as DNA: TGTGCCAGCAACGACCGGACAGGGGGGGGAAACACCATATATTTT.

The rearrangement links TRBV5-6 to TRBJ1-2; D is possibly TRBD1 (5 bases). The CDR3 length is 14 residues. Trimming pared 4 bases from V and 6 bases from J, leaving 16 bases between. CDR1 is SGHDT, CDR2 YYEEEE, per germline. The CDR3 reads CASSAGHGTDGYTF. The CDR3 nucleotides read TGTGCCAGCAGCGCAGGACATGGCACCGATGGCTACACCTTC. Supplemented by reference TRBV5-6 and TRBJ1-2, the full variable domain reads DAGVTQSPTHLIKTRGQQVTLRCSPKSGHDTVSWYQQALGQGPQFIFQYYEEEERQRGNFPDRFSGHQFPNYSSELNVNALLLGDSALYLCASSAGHGTDGYTFGSGTRLTVV.

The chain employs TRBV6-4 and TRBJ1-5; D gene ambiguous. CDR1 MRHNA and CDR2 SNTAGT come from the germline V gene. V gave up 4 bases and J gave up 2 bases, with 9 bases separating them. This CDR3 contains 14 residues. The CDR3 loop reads CASSVEEGNQPQHF. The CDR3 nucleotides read TGTGCCAGCAGTGTGGAGGAGGGCAATCAGCCCCAGCATTTT.

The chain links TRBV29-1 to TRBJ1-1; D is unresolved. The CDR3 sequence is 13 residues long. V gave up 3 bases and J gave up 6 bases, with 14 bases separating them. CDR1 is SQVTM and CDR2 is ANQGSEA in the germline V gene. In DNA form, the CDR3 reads TGCAGCGTTGACCCGGTCGGAGACGCTGAAGCTTTCTTT. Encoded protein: CSVDPVGDAEAFF.

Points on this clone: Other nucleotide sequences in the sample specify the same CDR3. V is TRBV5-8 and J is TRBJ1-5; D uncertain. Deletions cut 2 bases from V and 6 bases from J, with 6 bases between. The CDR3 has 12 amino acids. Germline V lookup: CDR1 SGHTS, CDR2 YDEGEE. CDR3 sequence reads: CASSLRGQPQHF. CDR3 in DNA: TGTGCCAGCAGCTTAAGAGGTCAGCCCCAGCATTTT. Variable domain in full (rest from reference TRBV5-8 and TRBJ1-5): EAGVTQSPTHLIKTRGQQATLRCSPISGHTSVYWYQQALGLGLQFLLWYDEGEERNRGNFPPRFSGRQFPNYSSELNVNALELEDSALYLCASSLRGQPQHFGDGTRLSIL.

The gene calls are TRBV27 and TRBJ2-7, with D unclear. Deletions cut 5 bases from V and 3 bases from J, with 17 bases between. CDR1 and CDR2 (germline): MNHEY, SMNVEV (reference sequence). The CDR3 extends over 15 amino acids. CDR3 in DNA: TGTGCCAGCAGTCCACAGCCGTTCCTAAGCTACGAGCAGTACTTC. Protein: CASSPQPFLSYEQYF.

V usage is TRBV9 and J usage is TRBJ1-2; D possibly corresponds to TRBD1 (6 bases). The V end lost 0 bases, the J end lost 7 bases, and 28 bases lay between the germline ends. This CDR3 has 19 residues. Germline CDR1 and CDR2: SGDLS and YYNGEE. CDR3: CASSVVAGVASMPSGGYTF. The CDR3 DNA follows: TGTGCCAGCAGCGTAGTGGCAGGGGTTGCTTCCATGCCCAGCGGTGGCTACACCTTC.

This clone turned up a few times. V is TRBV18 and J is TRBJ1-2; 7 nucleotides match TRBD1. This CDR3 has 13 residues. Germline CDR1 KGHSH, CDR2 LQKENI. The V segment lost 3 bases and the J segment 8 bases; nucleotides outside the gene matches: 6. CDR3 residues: CASSPGQDGGYTF. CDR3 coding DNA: TGTGCCAGCTCACCCGGACAGGATGGGGGCTACACCTTC.

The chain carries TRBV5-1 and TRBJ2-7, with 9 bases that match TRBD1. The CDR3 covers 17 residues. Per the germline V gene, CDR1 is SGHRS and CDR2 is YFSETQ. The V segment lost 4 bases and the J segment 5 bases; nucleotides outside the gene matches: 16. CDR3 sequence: CASSSLATGQGTDEQYF. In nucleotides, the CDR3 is TGCGCCAGCAGCAGCCTTGCCACGGGACAGGGAACTGACGAGCAGTACTTC.

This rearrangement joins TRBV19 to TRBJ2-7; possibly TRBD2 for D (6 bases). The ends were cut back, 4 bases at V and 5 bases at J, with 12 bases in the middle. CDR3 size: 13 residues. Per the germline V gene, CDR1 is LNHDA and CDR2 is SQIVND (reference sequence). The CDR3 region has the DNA TGTGCCAGTAGTAAGAGGGAGGACCACGAGCAGTACTTC. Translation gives CASSKREDHEQYF.

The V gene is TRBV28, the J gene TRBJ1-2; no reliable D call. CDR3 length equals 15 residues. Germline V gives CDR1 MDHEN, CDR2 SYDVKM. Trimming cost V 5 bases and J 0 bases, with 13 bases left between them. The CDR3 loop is CASSTSAPSNYGYTF. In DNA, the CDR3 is TGTGCCAGCAGTACCAGTGCCCCTTCTAACTATGGCTACACCTTC.

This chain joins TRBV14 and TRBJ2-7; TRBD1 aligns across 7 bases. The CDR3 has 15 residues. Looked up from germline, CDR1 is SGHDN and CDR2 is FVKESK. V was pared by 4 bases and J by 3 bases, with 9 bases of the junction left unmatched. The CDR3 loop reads CASSPGTAPFYEQYF. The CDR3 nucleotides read TGTGCCAGCAGCCCCGGGACAGCGCCCTTCTACGAGCAGTACTTC.

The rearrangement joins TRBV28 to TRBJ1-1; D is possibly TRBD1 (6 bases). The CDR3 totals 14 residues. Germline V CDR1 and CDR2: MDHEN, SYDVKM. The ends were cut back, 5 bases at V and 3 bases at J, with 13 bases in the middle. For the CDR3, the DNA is TGTGCCAGCAGTAGGAGGACAGCCTACACTGAAGCTTTCTTT. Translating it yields CASSRRTAYTEAFF.

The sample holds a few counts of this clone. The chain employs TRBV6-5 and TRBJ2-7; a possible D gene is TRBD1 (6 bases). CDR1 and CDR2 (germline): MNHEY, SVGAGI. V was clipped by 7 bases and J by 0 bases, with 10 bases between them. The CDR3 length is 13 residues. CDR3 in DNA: TGTGCCAGCAACAACAGGGCCTCCTACGAGCAGTACTTC. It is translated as CASNNRASYEQYF.

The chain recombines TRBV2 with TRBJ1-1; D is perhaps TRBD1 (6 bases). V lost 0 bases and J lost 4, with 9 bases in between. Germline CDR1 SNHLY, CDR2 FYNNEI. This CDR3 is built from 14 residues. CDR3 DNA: TGTGCCAGCAGTGAAGCGAGGGGGTCCACTGAAGCTTTCTTT. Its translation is CASSEARGSTEAFF. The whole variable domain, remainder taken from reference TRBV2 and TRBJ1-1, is EPEVTQTPSHQVTQMGQEVILRCVPISNHLYFYWYRQILGQKVEFLVSFYNNEISEKSEIFDDQFSVERPDGSNFTLKIRSTKLEDSAMYFCASSEARGSTEAFFGQGTRLTVV.

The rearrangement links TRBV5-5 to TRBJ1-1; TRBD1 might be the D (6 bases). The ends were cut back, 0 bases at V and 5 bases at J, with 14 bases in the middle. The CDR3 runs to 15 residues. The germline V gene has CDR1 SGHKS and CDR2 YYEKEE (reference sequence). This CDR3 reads CASSLDPRGGTEAFF. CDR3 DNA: TGTGCCAGCAGCTTGGATCCCAGGGGAGGGACTGAAGCTTTCTTT.

CDR3 loop: CASSQDQGALNTIYF. The CDR3 nucleotides are TGTGCCAGCAGCCAAGATCAAGGGGCCTTGAACACCATATATTTT. The V call is TRBV3-1 (or the pseudogene TRBV3-2), the J call TRBJ1-3; D possibly corresponds to TRBD1 (5 bases). The CDR3 sequence is 15 residues long. Looked up from germline, CDR1 is LGHDT and CDR2 is YNNKEL (reference sequence). The V and J ends lost 0 bases and 7 bases respectively, with 13 bases between them.

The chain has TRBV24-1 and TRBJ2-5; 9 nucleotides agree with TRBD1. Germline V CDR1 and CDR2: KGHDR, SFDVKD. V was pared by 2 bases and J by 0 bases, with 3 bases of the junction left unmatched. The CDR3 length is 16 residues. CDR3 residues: CATSDSGTGYQETQYF. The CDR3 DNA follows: TGTGCCACCAGTGATTCCGGGACAGGGTACCAAGAGACCCAGTACTTC.

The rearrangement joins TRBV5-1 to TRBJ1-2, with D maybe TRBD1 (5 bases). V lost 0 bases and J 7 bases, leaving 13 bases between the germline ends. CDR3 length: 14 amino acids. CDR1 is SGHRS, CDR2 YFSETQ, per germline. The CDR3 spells CASSLGEGDGGYTF. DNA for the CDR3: TGCGCCAGCAGCTTGGGGGAAGGGGATGGTGGCTACACCTTC.

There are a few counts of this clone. CDR3 sequence reads: CASRPGQGGRQPQHF. The CDR3 DNA sequence: TGTGCCAGCAGGCCGGGACAGGGAGGAAGGCAGCCCCAGCATTTT. The chain links TRBV2 to TRBJ1-5; the match to TRBD1 covers 9 bases. Germline V gives CDR1 SNHLY, CDR2 FYNNEI. This CDR3 contains 15 residues. V lost 6 bases to trimming and J lost 7 bases; unmatched junction nucleotides: 10.

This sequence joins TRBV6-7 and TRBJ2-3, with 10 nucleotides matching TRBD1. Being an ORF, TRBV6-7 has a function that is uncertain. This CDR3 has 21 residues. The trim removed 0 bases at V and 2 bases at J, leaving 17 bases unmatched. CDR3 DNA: TGTGCCAGCAGTTACTCCCGGACAGGGGGTAGTTGGCGGGGGGTCACAGATACGCAGTATTTT. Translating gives CASSYSRTGGSWRGVTDTQYF.

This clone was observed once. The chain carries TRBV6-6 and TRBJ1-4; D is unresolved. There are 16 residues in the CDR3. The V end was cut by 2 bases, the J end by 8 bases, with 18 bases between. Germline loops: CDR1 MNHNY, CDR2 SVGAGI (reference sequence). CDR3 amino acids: CASSYGGNPGLEKLFF. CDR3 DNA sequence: TGTGCCAGCAGTTACGGCGGAAACCCCGGGTTGGAAAAACTGTTTTTT.

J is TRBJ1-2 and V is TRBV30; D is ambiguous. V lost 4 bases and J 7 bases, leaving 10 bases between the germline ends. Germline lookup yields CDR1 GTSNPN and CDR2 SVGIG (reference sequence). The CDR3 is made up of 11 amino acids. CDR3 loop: CAWTRRSGYTF. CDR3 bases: TGTGCCTGGACTCGGAGGTCTGGCTACACCTTC.

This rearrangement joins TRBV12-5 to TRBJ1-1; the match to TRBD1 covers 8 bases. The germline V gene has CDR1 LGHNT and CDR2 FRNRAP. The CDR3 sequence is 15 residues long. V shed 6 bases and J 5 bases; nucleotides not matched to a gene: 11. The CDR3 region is CASGLGTGRKTEAFF. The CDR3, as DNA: TGTGCTAGTGGCCTCGGGACAGGAAGAAAAACTGAAGCTTTCTTT.

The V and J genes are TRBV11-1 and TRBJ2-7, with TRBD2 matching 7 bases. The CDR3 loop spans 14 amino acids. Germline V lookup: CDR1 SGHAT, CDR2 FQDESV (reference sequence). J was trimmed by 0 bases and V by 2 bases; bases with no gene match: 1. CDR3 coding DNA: TGTGCCAGCAGCTTACGGGGGGACTCCTACGAGCAGTACTTC. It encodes CASSLRGDSYEQYF.

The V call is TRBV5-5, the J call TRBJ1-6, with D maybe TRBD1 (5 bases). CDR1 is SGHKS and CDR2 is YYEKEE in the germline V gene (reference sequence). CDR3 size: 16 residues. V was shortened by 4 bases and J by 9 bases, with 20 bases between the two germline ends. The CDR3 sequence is CASSQGVATQGSPLHF. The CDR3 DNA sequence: TGTGCCAGCAGCCAAGGGGTGGCCACCCAAGGTTCACCCCTCCACTTT.

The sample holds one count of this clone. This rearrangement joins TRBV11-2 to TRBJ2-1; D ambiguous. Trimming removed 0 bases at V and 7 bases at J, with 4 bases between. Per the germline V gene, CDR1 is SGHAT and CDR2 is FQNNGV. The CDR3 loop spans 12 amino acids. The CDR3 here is CASSLETNEQFF. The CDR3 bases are TGTGCCAGCAGCTTAGAAACAAATGAGCAGTTCTTC.